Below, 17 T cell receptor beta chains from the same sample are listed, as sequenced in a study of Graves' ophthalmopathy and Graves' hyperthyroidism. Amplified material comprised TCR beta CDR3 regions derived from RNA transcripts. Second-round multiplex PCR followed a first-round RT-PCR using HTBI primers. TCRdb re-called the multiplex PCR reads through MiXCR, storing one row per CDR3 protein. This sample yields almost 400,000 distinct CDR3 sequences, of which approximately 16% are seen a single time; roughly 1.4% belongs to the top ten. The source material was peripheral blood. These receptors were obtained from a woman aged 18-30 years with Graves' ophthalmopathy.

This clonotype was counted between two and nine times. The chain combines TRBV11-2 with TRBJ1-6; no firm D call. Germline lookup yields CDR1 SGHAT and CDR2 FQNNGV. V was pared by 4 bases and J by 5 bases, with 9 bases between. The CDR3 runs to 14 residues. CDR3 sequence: CASSSSVDNSPLHF. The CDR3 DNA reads TGTGCCAGCAGCTCGTCGGTAGATAATTCACCCCTCCACTTT.

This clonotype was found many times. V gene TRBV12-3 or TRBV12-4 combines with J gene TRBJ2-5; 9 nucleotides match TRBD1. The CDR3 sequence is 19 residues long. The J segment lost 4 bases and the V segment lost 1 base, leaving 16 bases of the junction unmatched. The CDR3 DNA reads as TGTGCCAGCAGTTTAGTAATGGGGATCGGGACAGGGCCGGGAGAGACCCAGTACTTC. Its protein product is CASSLVMGIGTGPGETQYF.

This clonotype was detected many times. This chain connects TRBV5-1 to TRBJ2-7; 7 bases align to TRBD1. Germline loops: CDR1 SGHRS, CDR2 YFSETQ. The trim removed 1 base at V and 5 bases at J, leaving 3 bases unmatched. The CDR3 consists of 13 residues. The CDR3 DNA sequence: TGCGCCAGCAGCTTGAACAGGGGTGACGAGCAGTACTTC. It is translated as CASSLNRGDEQYF. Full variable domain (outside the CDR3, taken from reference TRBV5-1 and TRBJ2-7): KAGVTQTPRYLIKTRGQQVTLSCSPISGHRSVSWYQQTPGQGLQFLFEYFSETQRNKGNFPGRFSGRQFSNSRSEMNVSTLELGDSALYLCASSLNRGDEQYFGPGTRLTVT.

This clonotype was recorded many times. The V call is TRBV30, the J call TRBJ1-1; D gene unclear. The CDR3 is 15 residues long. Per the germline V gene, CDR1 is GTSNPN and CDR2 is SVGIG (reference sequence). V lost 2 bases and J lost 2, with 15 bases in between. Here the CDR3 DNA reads TGTGCCTGGAGTCCTGGCGCCGGGAGCAACACTGAAGCTTTCTTT. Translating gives CAWSPGAGSNTEAFF.

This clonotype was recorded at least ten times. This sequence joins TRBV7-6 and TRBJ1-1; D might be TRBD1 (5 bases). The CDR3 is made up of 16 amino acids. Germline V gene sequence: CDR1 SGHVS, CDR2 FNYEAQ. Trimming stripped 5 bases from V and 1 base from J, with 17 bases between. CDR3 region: CASSLLPGLPNTEAFF. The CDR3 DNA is TGTGCCAGCAGCCTTCTACCGGGACTGCCGAACACTGAAGCTTTCTTT.

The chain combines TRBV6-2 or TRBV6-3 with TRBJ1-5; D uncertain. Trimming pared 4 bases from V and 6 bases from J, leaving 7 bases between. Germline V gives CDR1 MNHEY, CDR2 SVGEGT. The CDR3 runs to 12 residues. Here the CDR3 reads CASSSSVQPQHF. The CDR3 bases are TGTGCCAGCAGTTCCAGTGTTCAGCCCCAGCATTTT.

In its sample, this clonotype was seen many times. The CDR3: CASHGANYEQYF. The CDR3 bases are TGTGCCAGCCATGGGGCCAACTACGAGCAGTACTTC. This sequence joins TRBV2 and TRBJ2-7; D possibly corresponds to TRBD1 (5 bases). The germline CDR1 and CDR2 sequences are SNHLY and FYNNEI. The CDR3 consists of 12 residues. Trimming cost V 8 bases and J 3 bases, with 11 bases left between them.

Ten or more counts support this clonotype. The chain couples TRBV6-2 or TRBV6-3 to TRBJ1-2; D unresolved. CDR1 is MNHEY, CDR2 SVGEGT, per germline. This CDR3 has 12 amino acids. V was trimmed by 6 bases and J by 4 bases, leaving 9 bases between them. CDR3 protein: CASSSPVYGYTF. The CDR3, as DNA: TGTGCCAGCAGCTCCCCCGTCTATGGCTACACCTTC.

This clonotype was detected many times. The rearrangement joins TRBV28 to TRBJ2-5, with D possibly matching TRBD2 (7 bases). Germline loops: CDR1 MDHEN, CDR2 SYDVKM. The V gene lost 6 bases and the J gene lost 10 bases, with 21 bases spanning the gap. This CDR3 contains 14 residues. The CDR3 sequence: CASSGGRVEGVQYF. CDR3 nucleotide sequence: TGTGCCAGCAGCGGGGGGCGAGTGGAAGGGGTCCAGTACTTC. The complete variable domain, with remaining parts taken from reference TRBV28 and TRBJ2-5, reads DVKVTQSSRYLVKRTGEKVFLECVQDMDHENMFWYRQDPGLGLRLIYFSYDVKMKEKGDIPEGYSVSREKKERFSLILESASTNQTSMYLCASSGGRVEGVQYFGPGTRLLVL.

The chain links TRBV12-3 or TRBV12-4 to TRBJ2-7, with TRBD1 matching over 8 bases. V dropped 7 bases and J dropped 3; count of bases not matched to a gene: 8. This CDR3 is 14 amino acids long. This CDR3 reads CASTTGGLNYEQYF. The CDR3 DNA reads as TGTGCCAGCACAACAGGGGGACTTAACTACGAGCAGTACTTC.

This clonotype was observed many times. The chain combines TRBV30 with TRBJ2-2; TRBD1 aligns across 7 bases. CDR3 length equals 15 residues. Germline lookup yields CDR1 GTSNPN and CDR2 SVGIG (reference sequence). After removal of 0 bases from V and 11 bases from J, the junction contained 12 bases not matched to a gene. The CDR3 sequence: CAWSVGGLNTLELFF. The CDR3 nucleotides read TGTGCCTGGAGTGTAGGGGGCCTAAATACGCTCGAGCTGTTTTTT.

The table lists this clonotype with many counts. The CDR3 coding sequence is TGCAGTGCTAGGCCAGGACTAGCGGGCGCCTCCCCAGAGACCCAGTACTTC. Translating it yields CSARPGLAGASPETQYF. The chain uses TRBV20-1 and TRBJ2-5; TRBD2 aligns across 11 bases. Per germline, CDR1 DFQATT and CDR2 SNEGSKA (reference sequence). The CDR3 extends over 17 amino acids. V trimming: 3 bases; J trimming: 4 bases; junction bases outside the gene matches: 13.

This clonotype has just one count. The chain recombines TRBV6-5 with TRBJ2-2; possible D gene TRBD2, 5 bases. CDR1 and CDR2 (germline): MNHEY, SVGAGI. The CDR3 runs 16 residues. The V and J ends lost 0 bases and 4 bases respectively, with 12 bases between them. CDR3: CASSYSRGSGTGELFF. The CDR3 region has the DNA TGTGCCAGCAGTTACTCGAGAGGGTCGGGCACCGGGGAGCTGTTTTTT.

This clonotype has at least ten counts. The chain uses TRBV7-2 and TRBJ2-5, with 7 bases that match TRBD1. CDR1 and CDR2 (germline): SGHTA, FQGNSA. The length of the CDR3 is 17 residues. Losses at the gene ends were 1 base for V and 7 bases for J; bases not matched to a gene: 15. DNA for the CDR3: TGTGCCAGCAGCTTAGTTAGGGGGCAGCCTTTATTTTGGACCCAGTACTTC. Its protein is CASSLVRGQPLFWTQYF.

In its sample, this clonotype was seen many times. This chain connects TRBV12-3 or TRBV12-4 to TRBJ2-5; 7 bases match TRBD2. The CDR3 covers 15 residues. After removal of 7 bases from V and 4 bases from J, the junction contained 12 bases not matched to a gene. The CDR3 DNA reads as TGTGCCAGCAATCCGGTCGGAGGGAGGGGAGAGACCCAGTACTTC. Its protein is CASNPVGGRGETQYF.

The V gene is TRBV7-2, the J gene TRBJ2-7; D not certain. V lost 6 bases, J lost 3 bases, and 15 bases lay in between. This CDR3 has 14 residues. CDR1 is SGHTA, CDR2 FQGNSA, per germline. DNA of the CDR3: TGTGCCAGCAGTACCGCTACCCCCCACTACGAGCAGTACTTC. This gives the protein CASSTATPHYEQYF.

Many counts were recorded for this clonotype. This chain's CDR3 is CASSLGAGAYEQYF. CDR3 coding DNA: TGTGCCAGCAGCTTAGGGGCGGGGGCCTACGAGCAGTACTTC. This chain links TRBV11-2 with TRBJ2-7, with 7 bases identical to TRBD2. This CDR3 region has 14 residues. V was pared by 1 base and J by 2 bases, with 2 bases of the junction left unmatched. Per germline, CDR1 SGHAT and CDR2 FQNNGV.